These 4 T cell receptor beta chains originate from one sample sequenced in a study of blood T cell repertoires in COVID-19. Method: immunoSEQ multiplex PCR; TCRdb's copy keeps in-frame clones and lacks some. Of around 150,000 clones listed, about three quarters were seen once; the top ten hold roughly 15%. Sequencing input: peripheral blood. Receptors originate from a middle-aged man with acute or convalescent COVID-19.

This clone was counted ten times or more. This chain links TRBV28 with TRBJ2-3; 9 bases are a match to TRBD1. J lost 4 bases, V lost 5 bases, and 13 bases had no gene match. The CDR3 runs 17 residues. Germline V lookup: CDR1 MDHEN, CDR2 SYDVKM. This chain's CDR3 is CASSPQTGTGLADTQYF. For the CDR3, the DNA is TGTGCCAGCAGTCCGCAAACCGGGACAGGGCTCGCAGATACGCAGTATTTT.

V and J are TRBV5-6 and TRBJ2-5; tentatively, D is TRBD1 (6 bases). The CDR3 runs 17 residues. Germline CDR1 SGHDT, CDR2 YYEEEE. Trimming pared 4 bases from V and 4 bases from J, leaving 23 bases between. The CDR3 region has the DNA TGTGCCAGCAGCCCTCCGGGAAGGGGGTATCAATCAGAGACCCAGTACTTC. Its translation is CASSPPGRGYQSETQYF.

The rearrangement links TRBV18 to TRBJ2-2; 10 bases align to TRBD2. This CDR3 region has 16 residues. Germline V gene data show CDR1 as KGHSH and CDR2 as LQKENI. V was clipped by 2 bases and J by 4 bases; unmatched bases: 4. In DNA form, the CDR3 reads TGTGCCAGCTCACCAGAAGCGGGGGGGCTCACCGGGGAGCTGTTTTTT. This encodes CASSPEAGGLTGELFF.

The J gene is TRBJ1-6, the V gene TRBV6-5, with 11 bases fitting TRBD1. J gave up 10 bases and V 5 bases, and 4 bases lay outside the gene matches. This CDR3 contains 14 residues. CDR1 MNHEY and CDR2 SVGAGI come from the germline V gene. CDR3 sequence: CASSKDRGLSPLHF. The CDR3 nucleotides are TGTGCCAGCAGTAAGGACAGGGGGCTATCACCCCTCCACTTT.